Listed here are 23 T cell receptor beta chains from one sample, sequenced in a study of OX40 agonist ivuxolimab in advanced cancers. Using immunoSEQ multiplex PCR, the repertoire was profiled, and TCRdb retains in-frame clones only, with some absent. The data show about 80,000 clones, approximately 95% seen once. Sample: CD4+ or CD8+ T cells sorted from blood, taken in a trial of the OX40 agonist ivuxolimab. The origin of the receptors is an adult with an advanced solid tumor such as melanoma, head and neck, liver or kidney cancer.

V gene TRBV19 combines with J gene TRBJ1-5; D ambiguous. Per the germline V gene, CDR1 is LNHDA and CDR2 is SQIVND (reference sequence). V was pared by 5 bases and J by 4 bases, with 9 bases between. The length of the CDR3 is 13 residues. The CDR3 DNA follows: TGTGCCAGTAGTGACTCGTTGAATCAGCCCCAGCATTTT. Translating it yields CASSDSLNQPQHF.

The rearrangement links TRBV19 to TRBJ2-7; TRBD2 matches at 12 bases. Germline lookup yields CDR1 LNHDA and CDR2 SQIVND (reference sequence). The J segment lost 4 bases and the V segment lost 6 bases, leaving 7 bases of the junction unmatched. This CDR3 has 15 residues. Written as DNA, the CDR3 is TGTGCCAGTAGCCCTAGCGGGAGGGCCGGGTACGAGCAGTACTTC. As protein: CASSPSGRAGYEQYF.

The genes are TRBV6-4 and TRBJ1-1; possible D gene TRBD1, 5 bases. Trimming left V 4 bases short and J 1 base short, with 10 bases between. This CDR3 is 14 amino acids long. The germline CDR1 and CDR2 sequences are MRHNA and SNTAGT. CDR3 protein: CASSAGDSNTEAFF. CDR3 sequence (DNA): TGTGCCAGCAGTGCGGGGGATTCGAACACTGAAGCTTTCTTT.

This chain's CDR3 is CASSLVRGAEAFF. The CDR3 DNA reads as TGTGCCAGCAGTTTAGTTCGGGGCGCTGAAGCTTTCTTT. The chain is built from TRBV27 and TRBJ1-1, with D perhaps TRBD1 (5 bases). The CDR3 is made up of 13 amino acids. Per germline, CDR1 MNHEY and CDR2 SMNVEV (reference sequence). V was trimmed by 2 bases and J by 6 bases, leaving 10 bases between them.

The rearrangement links TRBV14 to TRBJ2-3; tentative D call: TRBD2 (6 bases). The V gene's germline CDR1 is SGHDN and CDR2 FVKESK. The length of the CDR3 is 15 residues. Trimming shortened V by 4 bases and J by 3 bases, and 14 bases separated the two germline ends. The CDR3, as DNA: TGTGCCAGCAGCCTCCAGGATCTAGCGACAGATACGCAGTATTTT. Encoded protein: CASSLQDLATDTQYF.

The rearrangement uses TRBV28 and TRBJ2-5; no clear D gene. V lost 6 bases and J 5 bases, leaving 7 bases between the germline ends. Germline lookup yields CDR1 MDHEN and CDR2 SYDVKM. This CDR3 has 11 residues. The CDR3 spells CASRTRETQYF. DNA of the CDR3: TGTGCCAGCAGAACCCGGGAGACCCAGTACTTC.

This chain connects TRBV4-1 to TRBJ1-2; a possible D gene is TRBD1 (6 bases). The V end lost 2 bases, the J end lost 4 bases, and 14 bases lay between the germline ends. Germline assignment: CDR1 MGHRA and CDR2 YSYEKL. The CDR3 is 15 amino acids. CDR3 amino acids: CASSQTGTYGYGYTF. CDR3 DNA sequence: TGCGCCAGCAGCCAAACAGGGACTTATGGCTATGGCTACACCTTC.

The chain recombines TRBV6-5 with TRBJ2-7; TRBD1 agrees at 7 bases. This CDR3 contains 13 residues. Germline V gene lookup returns CDR1 MNHEY and CDR2 SVGAGI. V gave up 6 bases and J gave up 4 bases; unmatched junction bases: 6. DNA for the CDR3: TGTGCCAGCAGCCAGAACAGGGGTTACGAGCAGTACTTC. Translation gives CASSQNRGYEQYF.

The gene calls are TRBV6-5 and TRBJ2-4; no reliable D call. Trimming shortened V by 6 bases and J by 8 bases, and 11 bases separated the two germline ends. The CDR3 spans 12 residues. Germline values: CDR1 MNHEY, CDR2 SVGAGI. CDR3 nucleotides: TGTGCCAGCAGGGACCTAGGAGACATTCAGTACTTC. It encodes CASRDLGDIQYF.

This clone is a singleton in its sample. The genes are TRBV15 and TRBJ1-5; no clear D. The CDR3 totals 17 residues. V was trimmed by 0 bases and J by 3 bases, leaving 15 bases between them. Germline V gene data show CDR1 as LNHNV and CDR2 as YYDKDF (reference sequence). CDR3 sequence reads: CATSRDAWSWDNQPQHF. The CDR3 region has the DNA TGTGCCACCAGCAGAGATGCATGGTCTTGGGACAATCAGCCCCAGCATTTT.

This chain uses TRBV4-1 with TRBJ2-7; the match to TRBD2 covers 11 bases. The germline V gene has CDR1 MGHRA and CDR2 YSYEKL. This CDR3 region has 18 residues. V shed 4 bases and J 3 bases; nucleotides not matched to a gene: 14. The CDR3 sequence is CASSPGGLADPKSYEQYF. The DNA for the CDR3 is TGCGCCAGCAGCCCAGGGGGACTAGCGGACCCAAAAAGCTACGAGCAGTACTTC.

This chain joins TRBV6-1 and TRBJ1-4; 8 positions match TRBD1. V gave up 0 bases and J gave up 6 bases; unmatched junction bases: 12. Germline V gives CDR1 MNHNS, CDR2 SASEGT. This CDR3 has 18 residues. Here the CDR3 reads CASSEAGTGNSWYEKLFF. As DNA, the CDR3 is TGTGCCAGCAGTGAAGCCGGGACAGGAAATAGTTGGTATGAAAAACTGTTTTTT.

The chain couples TRBV5-4 to TRBJ2-7, with 8 bases that match TRBD2. The CDR3 spans 15 residues. After removal of 4 bases from V and 2 bases from J, the junction contained 8 bases not matched to a gene. Looked up from germline, CDR1 is SGHNT and CDR2 is YYREEE (reference sequence). The CDR3 DNA sequence: TGTGCCAGCAGCCGAACCAGCGGGGGACCCTACGAGCAGTACTTC. This translates into CASSRTSGGPYEQYF.

The rearrangement uses TRBV13 and TRBJ2-1, with TRBD1 matching over 7 bases. CDR1 PRHDT and CDR2 FYEKMQ come from the germline V gene (reference sequence). J gave up 12 bases and V 6 bases, and 11 bases lay outside the gene matches. This CDR3 has 13 amino acids. The CDR3 loop reads CASSSLPNRGQFF. Written as DNA, the CDR3 is TGTGCCAGCAGTTCCCTCCCTAACAGGGGGCAGTTCTTC.

This rearrangement joins TRBV5-5 to TRBJ1-4; TRBD1 is a possible D gene (6 bases). Trimming removed 3 bases at V and 10 bases at J, with 13 bases between. CDR1 is SGHKS, CDR2 YYEKEE, per germline (reference sequence). This CDR3 contains 13 residues. The CDR3 nucleotides are TGTGCCAGCAGCTCCCTTGGGGGGCGAAAACTGTTTTTT. Translation gives CASSSLGGRKLFF.

The CDR3 protein is CASSLWDTTEQYF. CDR3 coding DNA: TGTGCCAGCAGCTTATGGGACACGACCGAGCAGTACTTC. The rearrangement uses TRBV7-3 and TRBJ2-7, with D possibly TRBD1 on 6 matching bases. V dropped 2 bases and J dropped 6 bases, with 11 bases sitting between them. The CDR3 has 13 amino acids. CDR1 is SGHTA and CDR2 is FQGTGA in the germline V gene.

The chain links TRBV4-2 to TRBJ1-1; 7 nucleotides line up with TRBD1. The CDR3 runs to 14 residues. Germline values: CDR1 LGHNA, CDR2 YNFKEQ. V gave up 0 bases and J gave up 10 bases; unmatched junction bases: 8. This CDR3 is CASSQEGQAFGAFF. CDR3 coding DNA: TGTGCCAGCAGCCAAGAAGGACAGGCTTTTGGAGCTTTCTTT.

CDR3 loop: CASSFDRGHYNEQFF. CDR3 nucleotides: TGTGCCAGCAGCTTCGACAGAGGGCATTACAATGAGCAGTTCTTC. This sequence joins TRBV11-2 and TRBJ2-1; tentatively, D is TRBD1 or TRBD2 (5 bases each). V was trimmed by 3 bases and J by 4 bases, leaving 13 bases between them. The CDR3 extends over 15 amino acids. CDR1 SGHAT and CDR2 FQNNGV come from the germline V gene.

A word on this clone: The junction differs from germline at one of its ends, possibly a read error. The chain carries TRBV7-7 and TRBJ2-3; perhaps TRBD2 as D (6 bases). Germline CDR1 is SSHAT and CDR2 is FNYEAQ (reference sequence). The CDR3 covers 14 residues. CDR3 coding DNA: TGTGCTAGCAGCCCTAGCGTGAACACAGATACGCAGTATTTT. Protein sequence: CASSPSVNTDTQYF.

The chain links TRBV5-1 to TRBJ1-2, with D perhaps matching TRBD1 (5 bases). V gave up 0 bases and J gave up 6 bases, with 6 bases separating them. Germline assignment: CDR1 SGHRS and CDR2 YFSETQ. The CDR3 runs to 12 residues. CDR3 protein: CASSLGGDGYTF. CDR3 DNA sequence: TGCGCCAGCAGCTTGGGAGGGGATGGCTACACCTTC.

This chain uses TRBV28 with TRBJ1-3; no clear D gene. Per germline, CDR1 MDHEN and CDR2 SYDVKM. The CDR3 runs to 15 residues. The V gene lost 2 bases and the J gene lost 3 bases, with 11 bases spanning the gap. The chain's CDR3 is CASSLERNFGNTIYF. The CDR3 DNA reads as TGTGCCAGCAGTTTAGAACGTAACTTTGGAAACACCATATATTTT. The full variable domain, in which reference TRBV28 and TRBJ1-3 provide the parts outside the CDR3, is DVKVTQSSRYLVKRTGEKVFLECVQDMDHENMFWYRQDPGLGLRLIYFSYDVKMKEKGDIPEGYSVSREKKERFSLILESASTNQTSMYLCASSLERNFGNTIYFGEGSWLTVV.

The chain has TRBV13 and TRBJ2-3, with D tentatively TRBD2 (5 bases). V was clipped by 5 bases and J by 1 base, with 16 bases between them. This CDR3 region has 16 residues. CDR1 PRHDT and CDR2 FYEKMQ come from the germline V gene (reference sequence). CDR3 loop: CASSPPPGLGTDTQYF. DNA for the CDR3: TGTGCCAGCAGCCCGCCCCCAGGACTGGGCACAGATACGCAGTATTTT.

V is TRBV21-1 and J is TRBJ1-3. TRBV21-1 corresponds to a pseudogene. The CDR3 length is 15 residues. CDR3 protein: CASIEGPHSGNTIYF. The CDR3 coding sequence is TGTGCCAGCATCGAGGGACCTCACTCTGGAAACACCATATATTTT.